The TCR beta chain under discussion was sequenced for a study of blood T cell repertoires in COVID-19. The method was immunoSEQ multiplex PCR; TCRdb's version includes in-frame clones alone and lacks a portion of them. The table lists a few hundred thousand clones, around 87% of them singletons. The CDR3 covers 16 residues. J lost 1 base, V lost 6 bases, and 10 bases had no gene match. The V gene's germline CDR1 is SNHLY and CDR2 FYNNEI. This rearrangement joins TRBV2 to TRBJ2-5, with 8 bases aligning to TRBD1. The receptor was derived from a woman in her 30s with COVID-19, enrolled during active disease. The sample was peripheral blood. CDR3 region: CASRETGATSQETQYF. CDR3 bases: TGTGCCAGCAGGGAGACAGGGGCGACCTCCCAAGAGACCCAGTACTTC. Looking up the rest from reference TRBV2 and TRBJ2-5 gives the full variable domain: EPEVTQTPSHQVTQMGQEVILRCVPISNHLYFYWYRQILGQKVEFLVSFYNNEISEKSEIFDDQFSVERPDGSNFTLKIRSTKLEDSAMYFCASRETGATSQETQYFGPGTRLLVL.